Presented here are 29 T cell receptor beta chains from one specimen sequenced in a study of response to subunit inactivated influenza vaccine. TCRdb reanalysed the RT-PCR reads using MiXCR and keeps one entry per CDR3 protein. The data hold some 850,000 distinct CDR3 sequences, with approximately 17% observed a single time. The source was PBMCs from blood, collected roughly 5 days after vaccination. These receptors originate from a middle-aged man who received an inactivated influenza vaccine.

The chain links TRBV5-1 to TRBJ1-1; D is possibly TRBD1 (6 bases). Looked up from germline, CDR1 is SGHRS and CDR2 is YFSETQ. The CDR3 sequence is 15 residues long. Trimming shortened V by 4 bases and J by 4 bases, and 17 bases separated the two germline ends. This chain's CDR3 is CASSASTGRGTEAFF. The DNA of the CDR3 is TGCGCCAGCAGCGCGTCTACAGGGAGAGGCACTGAAGCTTTCTTT.

DNA of the CDR3: TGTGCCAGCAGCTTATTTCTGGGGCCCGACACCGGGGAGCTGTTTTTT. It translates to CASSLFLGPDTGELFF. The chain joins TRBV7-2 to TRBJ2-2; D is possibly TRBD1 (5 bases). Trimming cost V 2 bases and J 3 bases, with 13 bases left between them. CDR1 is SGHTA, CDR2 FQGNSA, per germline. The CDR3 loop spans 16 amino acids. The variable domain in full, with the rest retrieved from reference TRBV7-2 and TRBJ2-2, is GAGVSQSPSNKVTEKGKDVELRCDPISGHTALYWYRQSLGQGLEFLIYFQGNSAPDKSGLPSDRFSAERTGGSVSTLTIQRTQQEDSAVYLCASSLFLGPDTGELFFGEGSRLTVL.

The V call is TRBV20-1, the J call TRBJ2-7; a possible D gene is TRBD2 (6 bases). Germline V lookup: CDR1 DFQATT, CDR2 SNEGSKA (reference sequence). Trimming took 5 bases from V and 0 from J, leaving 14 bases between them. CDR3 length: 14 residues. The DNA of the CDR3 is TGCAGTGCTTCTTTGGGGGGATTCTCCTACGAGCAGTACTTC. This codes for CSASLGGFSYEQYF.

The V call is TRBV2, the J call TRBJ2-7, with 11 positions matching TRBD2. Trimming removed 6 bases from V and 0 bases from J; junction bases left unmatched: 4. Germline V gene data show CDR1 as SNHLY and CDR2 as FYNNEI. The CDR3 loop spans 15 amino acids. The CDR3 nucleotides read TGTGCCAGCAGAGTAGGGACTAGCGGCTCCTACGAGCAGTACTTC. Residues: CASRVGTSGSYEQYF.

The J gene is TRBJ2-5, the V gene TRBV24-1; TRBD2 matches 7 bases. The CDR3 is made up of 15 amino acids. Germline V gene sequence: CDR1 KGHDR, CDR2 SFDVKD. V lost 9 bases to trimming and J lost 5 bases; unmatched junction nucleotides: 14. CDR3 sequence reads: CATGTSVEWRETQYF. The CDR3 nucleotides are TGTGCCACCGGTACTAGCGTCGAATGGAGGGAGACCCAGTACTTC.

The chain combines TRBV18 with TRBJ2-7; D not resolved. This CDR3 has 14 residues. Per the germline V gene, CDR1 is KGHSH and CDR2 is LQKENI. Between the trimmed V and J ends, which lost 1 base and 0 bases, there was a span of 7 bases. CDR3 coding DNA: TGTGCCAGCTCACCACAAAAGGTCTCCTACGAGCAGTACTTC. This translates into CASSPQKVSYEQYF.

The CDR3 is CASSLMGAMNTEAFF. The CDR3 bases are TGTGCCAGCAGTTTAATGGGAGCCATGAACACTGAAGCTTTCTTT. The chain is built from TRBV28 and TRBJ1-1; no clear D. CDR1 is MDHEN and CDR2 is SYDVKM in the germline V gene. This CDR3 has 15 residues. Trimming stripped 2 bases from V and 0 bases from J, with 10 bases between.

This clonotype was recorded many times. This chain connects TRBV7-2 to TRBJ2-7, with unresolved D. V was cut by 1 base and J by 7 bases, with 17 bases left in between. The length of the CDR3 is 15 residues. Germline CDR1 and CDR2: SGHTA and FQGNSA. Written as DNA, the CDR3 is TGTGCCAGCAGCTTAGGGGTTGGATCTTTAGGAGAGCAGTACTTC. Translation gives CASSLGVGSLGEQYF.

This rearrangement joins TRBV20-1 to TRBJ2-7; the D gene is possibly TRBD2 (6 bases). The CDR3 consists of 13 residues. Germline V gene lookup returns CDR1 DFQATT and CDR2 SNEGSKA (reference sequence). With 2 bases removed from V and 9 bases from J, the gap between germline ends came to 17 bases. In DNA, the CDR3 is TGCAGTGCTAGATTGGGCGGGGACTCAGCGCAGTACTTC. It is translated as CSARLGGDSAQYF.

The V call is TRBV7-2, the J call TRBJ2-4; 8 positions match TRBD1. The germline V gene has CDR1 SGHTA and CDR2 FQGNSA. The CDR3 length is 17 residues. Losses at the gene ends were 3 bases for V and 1 base for J; bases not matched to a gene: 8. For the CDR3, the DNA is TGTGCCAGCAGCTTCCCGACAGGGGCCGGGGCCAAAAACATTCAGTACTTC. Residues: CASSFPTGAGAKNIQYF. Full variable domain (rest looked up from reference TRBV7-2 and TRBJ2-4): GAGVSQSPSNKVTEKGKDVELRCDPISGHTALYWYRQSLGQGLEFLIYFQGNSAPDKSGLPSDRFSAERTGGSVSTLTIQRTQQEDSAVYLCASSFPTGAGAKNIQYFGAGTRLSVL.

This clonotype appeared a few times. This chain joins TRBV6-6 and TRBJ2-1; D gene uncertain. Germline CDR1 MNHNY, CDR2 SVGAGI (reference sequence). The CDR3 contains 10 residues. Trimming cost V 6 bases and J 9 bases, with 6 bases left between them. This chain's CDR3 is CASRRFEQFF. CDR3 sequence (DNA): TGTGCCAGCAGGAGGTTTGAGCAGTTCTTC.

V gene TRBV5-1 combines with J gene TRBJ2-5; D perhaps matches TRBD1 (6 bases). The CDR3 extends over 16 amino acids. Germline CDR1 and CDR2: SGHRS and YFSETQ. The ends were cut back, 3 bases at V and 2 bases at J, with 17 bases in the middle. CDR3: CASSWGPAGSQETQYF. CDR3 in DNA: TGCGCCAGCAGCTGGGGGCCGGCAGGGAGTCAAGAGACCCAGTACTTC. Based on the CDR3 plus reference TRBV5-1 and TRBJ2-5, the full variable domain is KAGVTQTPRYLIKTRGQQVTLSCSPISGHRSVSWYQQTPGQGLQFLFEYFSETQRNKGNFPGRFSGRQFSNSRSEMNVSTLELGDSALYLCASSWGPAGSQETQYFGPGTRLLVL.

This clonotype was counted ten times or more. This rearrangement joins TRBV12-3 or TRBV12-4 to TRBJ2-1; a weak D match, TRBD2 (5 bases). V was trimmed by 5 bases and J by 5 bases, leaving 16 bases between them. This CDR3 region has 15 residues. The CDR3 DNA reads as TGTGCCAGCAGTCTACTAGGAGGAGGTAACAATGAGCAGTTCTTC. Translated: CASSLLGGGNNEQFF.

This chain uses TRBV5-1 with TRBJ2-5; TRBD1 might be the D (5 bases). There are 14 residues in the CDR3. Trimming pared 4 bases from V and 1 base from J, leaving 11 bases between. In germline, CDR1 is SGHRS, CDR2 YFSETQ. The CDR3 is CASSIDSTQETQYF. The CDR3 nucleotides are TGCGCCAGCAGCATAGACAGCACCCAAGAGACCCAGTACTTC. The full variable domain, completed using reference TRBV5-1 and TRBJ2-5, is KAGVTQTPRYLIKTRGQQVTLSCSPISGHRSVSWYQQTPGQGLQFLFEYFSETQRNKGNFPGRFSGRQFSNSRSEMNVSTLELGDSALYLCASSIDSTQETQYFGPGTRLLVL.

This rearrangement joins TRBV5-1 to TRBJ1-6, with D possibly matching TRBD1 (5 bases). The CDR3 has 16 residues. Germline values: CDR1 SGHRS, CDR2 YFSETQ. V was cut by 0 bases and J by 2 bases, with 9 bases left in between. The CDR3, as DNA: TGCGCCAGCAGCTTGGAGGGGCTGGCCTATAATTCACCCCTCCACTTT. Translation: CASSLEGLAYNSPLHF.

This chain links TRBV3-1 with TRBJ1-1, with TRBD1 identical over 9 bases. The J segment lost 2 bases and the V segment lost 7 bases, leaving 8 bases of the junction unmatched. The CDR3 is 15 residues long. Germline V gene data show CDR1 as LGHDT and CDR2 as YNNKEL (reference sequence). CDR3 protein: CASNTGTGLNTEAFF. The DNA for the CDR3 is TGTGCCAGCAACACCGGGACAGGGCTCAACACTGAAGCTTTCTTT.

This clonotype has more than one count but fewer than ten. The chain is built from TRBV15 and TRBJ2-7; 7 nucleotides align to TRBD2. The germline V gene encodes CDR1 LNHNV and CDR2 YYDKDF (reference sequence). CDR3 size: 15 residues. V shed 3 bases, J shed 7 bases, and the junction held 12 bases outside the gene matches. The CDR3: CATSRGGTRQVEQYF. Written as DNA, the CDR3 is TGTGCCACCAGCAGGGGAGGGACTCGGCAGGTGGAGCAGTACTTC.

This clonotype was counted many times. J is TRBJ2-1 and V is TRBV14, with 9 positions matching TRBD2. The CDR3 is made up of 15 amino acids. With V trimmed by 3 bases and J by 3 bases, 3 bases remained unmatched. Germline assignment: CDR1 SGHDN and CDR2 FVKESK. The CDR3 here is CASSHRTSVYNEQFF. DNA for the CDR3: TGTGCCAGCAGCCATCGGACTAGCGTCTACAATGAGCAGTTCTTC.

This clonotype was detected many times. The V call is TRBV20-1, the J call TRBJ1-1; 8 bases align to TRBD1. V was pared by 4 bases and J by 3 bases, with 1 base of the junction left unmatched. The CDR3 runs to 12 residues. Germline V lookup: CDR1 DFQATT, CDR2 SNEGSKA (reference sequence). CDR3 in amino acids: CSATDRDTEAFF. In nucleotides, the CDR3 is TGCAGTGCTACGGACAGGGACACTGAAGCTTTCTTT.

The chain recombines TRBV9 with TRBJ2-7; D assignment may be TRBD1 or TRBD2 (5 bases each). Between the trimmed V and J ends, which lost 4 bases and 3 bases, there was a span of 14 bases. The germline V gene has CDR1 SGDLS and CDR2 YYNGEE. The CDR3 consists of 14 residues. CDR3 sequence (DNA): TGTGCCAGCAGCCCGGGACCGACTTTCTACGAGCAGTACTTC. Amino acids: CASSPGPTFYEQYF.

This clonotype came up a few times. This chain connects TRBV7-2 to TRBJ2-3; a weak D match, TRBD1 (5 bases). CDR3 length equals 17 residues. Germline V gene data show CDR1 as SGHTA and CDR2 as FQGNSA. The V end was cut by 4 bases, the J end by 0 bases, with 17 bases between. CDR3 residues: CASSSAWTTSSTDTQYF. The DNA for the CDR3 is TGTGCCAGCAGCTCAGCATGGACAACGTCTAGCACAGATACGCAGTATTTT.

At least ten counts were recorded for this clonotype. The CDR3 DNA sequence: TGTGCCAGCAGTTTAGGCAATCTGTACTCCTACGAGCAGTACTTC. This translates into CASSLGNLYSYEQYF. The V call is TRBV12-3 or TRBV12-4, the J call TRBJ2-7; D gene unclear. The CDR3 runs to 15 residues. Deletions cut 1 base from V and 0 bases from J, with 10 bases between.

This clonotype was observed at least ten times. The chain recombines TRBV6-5 with TRBJ2-3; D perhaps matches TRBD2 (6 bases). The V and J ends lost 2 bases and 1 base respectively, with 13 bases between them. CDR1 MNHEY and CDR2 SVGAGI come from the germline V gene. The CDR3 spans 16 residues. CDR3 loop: CASSYAGPKGTDTQYF. The CDR3 DNA follows: TGTGCCAGCAGTTACGCGGGGCCGAAAGGCACAGATACGCAGTATTTT.

The chain carries TRBV20-1 and TRBJ2-7; 16 nucleotides line up with TRBD2. The germline V gene has CDR1 DFQATT and CDR2 SNEGSKA (reference sequence). Trimming cost V 3 bases and J 1 base; bases outside gene matches: 3. This CDR3 comprises 16 residues. The DNA of the CDR3 is TGCAGTGCTAGGGGACTAGCGGGAGGGCGATCCTACGAGCAGTACTTC. As protein: CSARGLAGGRSYEQYF.

V and J are TRBV5-1 and TRBJ2-3; D perhaps matches TRBD2 (6 bases). Germline V gene lookup returns CDR1 SGHRS and CDR2 YFSETQ. The V gene lost 7 bases and the J gene lost 1 base, with 16 bases spanning the gap. This CDR3 is built from 15 residues. The CDR3 loop is CASRDRGSGTDTQYF. Written as DNA, the CDR3 is TGCGCCAGCCGAGACCGGGGGTCTGGCACAGATACGCAGTATTTT.

The V gene is TRBV20-1, the J gene TRBJ2-7; D is unclear. The V end lost 4 bases, the J end lost 0 bases, and 13 bases lay between the germline ends. CDR3 size: 14 residues. Germline V gene lookup returns CDR1 DFQATT and CDR2 SNEGSKA (reference sequence). Here the CDR3 DNA reads TGCAGTGCTAATGATATAAGATTCTCCTACGAGCAGTACTTC. Amino acids: CSANDIRFSYEQYF.

This clonotype was seen more than once but under ten times. The chain joins TRBV20-1 to TRBJ1-4; possibly TRBD1 for D (5 bases). The CDR3 covers 13 residues. Germline V gives CDR1 DFQATT, CDR2 SNEGSKA (reference sequence). Trimming took off 6 bases at V and 5 bases at J, with 13 bases between the two ends. The CDR3 here is CSARMAGNEKLFF. The CDR3 DNA sequence: TGCAGTGCCCGAATGGCAGGGAATGAAAAACTGTTTTTT.

This chain uses TRBV20-1 with TRBJ2-1; 11 nucleotides line up with TRBD1. From germline, CDR1 is DFQATT and CDR2 SNEGSKA (reference sequence). The CDR3 sequence is 14 residues long. The V gene end was trimmed by 4 bases and the J gene end by 7 bases; junction bases not matched to a gene: 6. CDR3 nucleotide sequence: TGCAGTGCTACCCCGGGACAGGGGGTTAATGAGCAGTTCTTC. Amino acid sequence: CSATPGQGVNEQFF.

The chain employs TRBV9 and TRBJ2-2; D is possibly TRBD2 (6 bases). CDR1 is SGDLS and CDR2 is YYNGEE in the germline V gene. CDR3 length equals 14 residues. V was trimmed by 2 bases and J by 6 bases, leaving 11 bases between them. CDR3 sequence reads: CASSVVAGSGELFF. DNA of the CDR3: TGTGCCAGCAGCGTCGTGGCGGGGTCCGGGGAGCTGTTTTTT.